Detailed here is one T cell receptor (beta chain). Some clones are missing from TCRdb's copy, which holds only in-frame ones; the method was immunoSEQ multiplex PCR. Counted here are 60,000 to 95,000 clones, 80% to 95% occurring once; the ten biggest clones make up approximately 0.44%. The data originate from a study of T cell changes during pregnancy in multiple sclerosis. The TCR comes from a female donor with multiple sclerosis, enrolled in a pregnancy study. The source material was CD4+ T cells from peripheral blood mononuclear cells, sampled before pregnancy.

This CDR3 reads CASRGLGQGITGELFF. DNA for the CDR3: TGTGCCAGTAGAGGACTGGGACAGGGGATCACCGGGGAGCTGTTTTTT. The chain has TRBV19 and TRBJ2-2, with 10 bases lining up with TRBD1. Germline V gives CDR1 LNHDA, CDR2 SQIVND (reference sequence). The CDR3 spans 16 residues. The trim removed 6 bases at V and 4 bases at J, leaving 8 bases unmatched.